These T cell receptor beta chains were read from a single sample in a study of T cell changes during pregnancy in multiple sclerosis. Libraries were prepared by immunoSEQ multiplex PCR; TCRdb keeps only in-frame clonotypes and omits some of them. The data hold around 40,000 clones, with approximately 90% observed a single time. The input for sequencing was CD4+ T cells from peripheral blood mononuclear cells, taken in the first trimester of pregnancy. Receptor source: a female donor in good health, enrolled as a control in a pregnancy study. Each CDR3 is given with its conserved first and last residue. A D gene is named only where the DNA matches it firmly. The listing skips clone size in some rows; elsewhere it reads once, few, many or a size class.

v_call	d_call	j_call	clone_size	cdr3_aa	cdr3_nt
TRBV29-1	.	TRBJ1-1	few	CSVGPGGTEAFF	TGCAGCGTGGGTCCGGGGGGCACTGAAGCTTTCTTT
TRBV29-1	TRBD2	TRBJ2-1	.	CSVVLAGGIYNEQFF	TGCAGCGTCGTACTAGCGGGGGGGATATACAATGAGCAGTTCTTC
TRBV18	TRBD1	TRBJ1-2	.	CASSPQGQAYGYTF	TGTGCCAGCTCACCTCAGGGACAGGCCTATGGCTACACCTTC
TRBV2	.	TRBJ2-7	.	CASTGDGYEQYF	TGTGCCAGCACGGGGGACGGTTACGAGCAGTACTTC
TRBV7-2	.	TRBJ2-5	.	CASARQTKETQYF	TGTGCCAGCGCCCGACAGACCAAAGAGACCCAGTACTTC
TRBV7-8	.	TRBJ1-5	.	CASSLGLAVWGDQPQHF	TGTGCCAGCAGCTTAGGACTAGCAGTGTGGGGCGATCAGCCCCAGCATTTT
TRBV5-1	TRBD1	TRBJ1-4	few	CASSFTGGNEKLFF	TGCGCCAGCAGCTTCACAGGGGGTAATGAAAAACTGTTTTTT
TRBV6-5	TRBD1	TRBJ1-5	.	CASSYSAGTGHQPQHF	TGTGCCAGCAGTTACTCAGCAGGGACAGGGCATCAGCCCCAGCATTTT
TRBV18	.	TRBJ1-4	.	CASSPPGRITPNEKLFF	TGTGCCAGCTCACCCCCCGGTCGCATCACCCCAAATGAAAAACTGTTTTTT
TRBV7-9	.	TRBJ1-2	few	CASRQTAGHGYTF	TGTGCCAGCAGGCAGACAGCGGGCCATGGCTACACCTTC
TRBV2	.	TRBJ1-2	.	CASRAQSENYGYTF	TGTGCCAGCAGGGCCCAGAGCGAAAACTATGGCTACACCTTC
TRBV5-4	TRBD1	TRBJ1-6	.	CASSSTGGLYNSPLHF	TGTGCCAGCAGCTCAACAGGGGGCCTATATAATTCACCCCTCCACTTT
TRBV5-1	.	TRBJ1-3	once	CASSLDSVSGNTIYF	TGCGCCAGCAGCTTGGACTCCGTATCTGGAAACACCATATATTTT
TRBV5-1	.	TRBJ2-1	.	CASSPGQADYNEQFF	TGCGCCAGCAGCCCGGGTCAAGCCGACTACAATGAGCAGTTCTTC
TRBV4-3	TRBD1	TRBJ1-2	.	CASSQLQGAGGYTF	TGCGCCAGCAGCCAACTTCAGGGGGCTGGTGGCTACACCTTC
TRBV25-1	.	TRBJ2-5	.	CASSELGKGETQYF	TGTGCCAGCAGTGAATTAGGCAAGGGGGAGACCCAGTACTTC
TRBV4-2	TRBD1	TRBJ2-7	.	CASSPEGTGGTYEQYF	TGTGCCAGCAGCCCCGAGGGGACAGGGGGTACCTACGAGCAGTACTTC
TRBV14	TRBD1	TRBJ2-2	.	CASSPRQWTGSANTGELFF	TGTGCCAGCAGCCCCAGACAGTGGACAGGTAGTGCGAACACCGGGGAGCTGTTTTTT
TRBV5-6	.	TRBJ1-4	.	CASRPAGRANEKLFF	TGTGCCAGCAGACCCGCCGGCAGGGCTAATGAAAAACTGTTTTTT
TRBV5-1	TRBD1	TRBJ1-6	.	CASSPGTGGYSPLHF	TGCGCCAGCAGCCCAGGGACAGGGGGCTATTCACCCCTCCACTTT
TRBV9	TRBD1	TRBJ1-2	.	CASSHNTVTGDAGYTF	TGTGCCAGCAGTCATAACACAGTTACAGGGGATGCTGGCTACACCTTC
TRBV5-1	.	TRBJ1-1	.	CASKSKTGNLGTEAFF	TGCGCCAGCAAATCAAAAACAGGGAACTTGGGCACTGAAGCTTTCTTT
TRBV2	.	TRBJ1-1	.	CASRGLSREAFF	TGTGCCAGCAGGGGACTTTCTCGAGAAGCTTTCTTT
TRBV19	TRBD1	TRBJ1-5	.	CASRTGGGNQPQHF	TGTGCCAGTAGGACAGGGGGCGGCAATCAGCCCCAGCATTTT
TRBV30	TRBD1	TRBJ1-2	once	CASDRDGTGRGYTF	TGTGCCTCGGACAGGGATGGAACGGGTCGTGGCTACACCTTC
TRBV9	.	TRBJ1-4	once	CASSGAGSNEKLFF	TGTGCCAGCAGCGGGGCAGGAAGTAATGAAAAACTGTTTTTT
TRBV7-9	TRBD1	TRBJ1-1	.	CASSPRGTEAFF	TGTGCCAGCAGCCCCAGGGGGACTGAAGCTTTCTTT
TRBV2	.	TRBJ1-1	.	CASSAQINTEAFF	TGTGCCAGCAGTGCACAGATCAACACTGAAGCTTTCTTT
TRBV6-5	.	TRBJ2-7	.	CASRPDGQRNEQYF	TGTGCCAGCAGACCGGACGGACAGCGTAACGAGCAGTACTTC
TRBV6-4	.	TRBJ1-1	.	CASSDSDKNTEAFF	TGTGCCAGCAGTGACTCAGACAAGAACACTGAAGCTTTCTTT
TRBV5-6	TRBD1	TRBJ1-1	.	CASSRRDRGTNTEAFF	TGTGCCAGCAGCCGGCGGGACAGGGGGACGAACACTGAAGCTTTCTTT
TRBV30	TRBD1	TRBJ1-4	.	CAWRGTGVKKLFF	TGTGCCTGGAGGGGGACAGGGGTGAAAAAACTGTTTTTT
TRBV19	TRBD2	TRBJ2-7	once	CASTKRRGGEQYF	TGTGCCAGTACCAAAAGGAGGGGAGGGGAGCAGTACTTC
TRBV7-2	.	TRBJ2-5	.	CASSLGQQETQYF	TGTGCCAGCAGCTTAGGTCAGCAAGAGACCCAGTACTTC